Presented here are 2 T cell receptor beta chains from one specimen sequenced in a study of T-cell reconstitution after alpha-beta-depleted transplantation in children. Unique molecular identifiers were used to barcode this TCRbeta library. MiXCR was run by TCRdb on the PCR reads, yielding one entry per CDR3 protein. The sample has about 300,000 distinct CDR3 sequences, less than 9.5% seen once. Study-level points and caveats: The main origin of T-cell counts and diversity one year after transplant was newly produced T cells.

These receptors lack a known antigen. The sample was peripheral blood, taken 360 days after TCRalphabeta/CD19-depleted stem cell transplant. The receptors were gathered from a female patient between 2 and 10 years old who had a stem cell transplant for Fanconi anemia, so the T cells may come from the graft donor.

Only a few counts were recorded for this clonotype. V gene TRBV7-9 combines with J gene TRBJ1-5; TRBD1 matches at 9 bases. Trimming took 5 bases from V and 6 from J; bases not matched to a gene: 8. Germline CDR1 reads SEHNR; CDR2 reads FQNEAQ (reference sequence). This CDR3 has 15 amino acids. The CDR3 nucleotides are TGTGCCAGCAGCGCCCAGGGACAGGGTGCTCAGCCCCAGCATTTT. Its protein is CASSAQGQGAQPQHF.

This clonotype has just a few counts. The CDR3: CASSSLGTSGSSYNEQFF. CDR3 sequence (DNA): TGTGCCAGCAGCTCTCTCGGGACTAGCGGAAGCTCCTACAATGAGCAGTTCTTC. This chain connects TRBV7-3 to TRBJ2-1; 11 nucleotides line up with TRBD2. This CDR3 has 18 residues. V shed 4 bases and J 0 bases; nucleotides not matched to a gene: 8. The germline gives CDR1 SGHTA, CDR2 FQGTGA.